The sequence of this T cell receptor beta chain was determined in a study of CD8+CD57+ T cells in acquired aplastic anemia. General study results and limits: Researchers reported that CD8+ Simpson's diversity was not significantly different in patients versus controls. Patients and controls turned out to have some 30 CD8+ CDR3 sequences in common.

Genomic DNA acted as the template from which TCR beta VDJ combination and CDR3 sequence profiling were carried out. Each CDR3 protein gets one entry after TCRdb re-called the reads with MiXCR. The sample holds around 170,000 distinct CDR3 sequences, approximately 48% seen once. Previously, flow cytometry had revealed CD8+CD57+ cell expansion in the patients chosen for sequencing. Severe acquired aplastic anemia was present in all patients. Blood came from patients not yet given any therapy. A note on this clonotype: As yet, its antigen is unknown. The germline gene is not matched at one end of the junction; a read error may be the cause.

The CDR3 extends over 12 amino acids. Germline CDR1 LGHNA, CDR2 YSLEER. The rearrangement links TRBV4-3 to TRBJ2-7; D unclear. The sample taken for sequencing was sorted CD4+, CD8+, or CD8+CD57+ T cells (not recorded which) from PBMCs. This TCR derives from a human donor with aplastic anemia. CDR3 residues: CASSQPAYDQYF. The CDR3 DNA is TGCGCCAGCAGCCAACCAGCGTACGACCAGTACTTC.